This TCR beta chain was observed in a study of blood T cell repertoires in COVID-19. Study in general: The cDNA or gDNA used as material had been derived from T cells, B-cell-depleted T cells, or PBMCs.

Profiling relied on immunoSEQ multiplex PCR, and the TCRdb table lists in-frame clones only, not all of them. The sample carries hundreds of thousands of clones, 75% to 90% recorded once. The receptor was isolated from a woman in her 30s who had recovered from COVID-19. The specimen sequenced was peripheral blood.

The CDR3 loop is CASSLVTSGSTNTQYF. CDR3 coding DNA: TGTGCCAGCAGTTTAGTGACTAGCGGGAGTACAAATACGCAGTATTTT. The genes are TRBV28 and TRBJ2-3, with 12 nucleotides matching TRBD2. CDR3 length: 16 residues. Trimming took 2 bases from V and 7 from J; bases not matched to a gene: 7. CDR1 is MDHEN, CDR2 SYDVKM, per germline. Full variable domain (outside the CDR3, taken from reference TRBV28 and TRBJ2-3): DVKVTQSSRYLVKRTGEKVFLECVQDMDHENMFWYRQDPGLGLRLIYFSYDVKMKEKGDIPEGYSVSREKKERFSLILESASTNQTSMYLCASSLVTSGSTNTQYFGPGTRLTVL.